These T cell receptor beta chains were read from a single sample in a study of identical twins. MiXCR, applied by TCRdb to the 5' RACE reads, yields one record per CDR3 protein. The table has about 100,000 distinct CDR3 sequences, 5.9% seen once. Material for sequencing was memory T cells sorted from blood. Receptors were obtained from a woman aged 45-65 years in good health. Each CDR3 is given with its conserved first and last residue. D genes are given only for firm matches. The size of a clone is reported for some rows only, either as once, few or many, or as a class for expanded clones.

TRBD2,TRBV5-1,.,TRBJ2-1,TGCGCCGGGGATAGCGGGAGAGAAGCGGCCTACAATGAGCAGTTCTTC,CAGDSGREAAYNEQFF
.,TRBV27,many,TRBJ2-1,TGTGCCAGCAGTCTCGGGGCGACCAACAATGAGCAGTTCTTC,CASSLGATNNEQFF
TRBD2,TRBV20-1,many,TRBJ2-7,TGCAGTGCTAGAGCACTAGCGGGAGAGGTCGAGCAGTACTTC,CSARALAGEVEQYF
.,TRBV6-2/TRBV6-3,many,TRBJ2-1,TGTGCCAGCAGTGACGGACTAGAGCAGTTCTTC,CASSDGLEQFF
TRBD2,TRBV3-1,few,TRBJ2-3,TGTGCCAGCCGGGACTATTACACAGATACGCAGTATTTT,CASRDYYTDTQYF
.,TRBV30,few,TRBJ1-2,TGTGCCTGGAGTGTAAATAGTCCCAACACCTTC,CAWSVNSPNTF
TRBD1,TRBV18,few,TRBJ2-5,TGTGCCAGCTCACCTAACTTAAGGACAGGGTCTTGGGCCCAGTACTTC,CASSPNLRTGSWAQYF
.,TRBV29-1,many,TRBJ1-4,TGCAGCGTTGGGACAGTTAATGAAAAACTGTTTTTT,CSVGTVNEKLFF
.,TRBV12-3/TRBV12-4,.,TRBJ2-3,TGTGCCAGCAGTTGGGGCGGGGTAGATACGCAGTATTTT,CASSWGGVDTQYF
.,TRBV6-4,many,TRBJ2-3,TGTGCCAGCAGTGAAGGTCAGGGCACAGATACGCAGTATTTT,CASSEGQGTDTQYF
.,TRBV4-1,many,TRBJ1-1,TGCGCCAGCAGCCATCCTCCTCGGCCTGGCAGCTACACTGAAGCTTTCTTT,CASSHPPRPGSYTEAFF